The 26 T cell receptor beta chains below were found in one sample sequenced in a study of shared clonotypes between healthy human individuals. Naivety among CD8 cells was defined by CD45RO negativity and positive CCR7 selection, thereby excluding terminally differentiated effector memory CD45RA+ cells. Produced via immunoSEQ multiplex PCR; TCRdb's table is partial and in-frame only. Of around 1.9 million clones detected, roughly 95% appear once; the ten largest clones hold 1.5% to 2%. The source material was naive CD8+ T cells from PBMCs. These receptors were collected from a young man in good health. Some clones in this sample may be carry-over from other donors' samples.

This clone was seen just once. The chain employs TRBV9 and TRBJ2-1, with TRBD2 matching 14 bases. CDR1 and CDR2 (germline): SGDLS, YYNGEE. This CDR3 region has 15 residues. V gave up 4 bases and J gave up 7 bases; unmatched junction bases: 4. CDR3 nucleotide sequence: TGTGCCAGCAGCCCCTGGACTAGCGGGAGGAATGAGCAGTTCTTC. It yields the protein CASSPWTSGRNEQFF.

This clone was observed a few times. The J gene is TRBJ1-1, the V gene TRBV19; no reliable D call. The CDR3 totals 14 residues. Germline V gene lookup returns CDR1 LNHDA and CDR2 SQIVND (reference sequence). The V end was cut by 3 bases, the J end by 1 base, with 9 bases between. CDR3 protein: CASSIWAQNTEAFF. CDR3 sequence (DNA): TGTGCCAGTAGTATCTGGGCGCAGAACACTGAAGCTTTCTTT.

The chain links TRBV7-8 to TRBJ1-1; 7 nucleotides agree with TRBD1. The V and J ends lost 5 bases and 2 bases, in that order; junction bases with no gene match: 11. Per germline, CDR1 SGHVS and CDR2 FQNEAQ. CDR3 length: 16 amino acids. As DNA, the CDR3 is TGTGCCAGCAGCCCATGGACGGAGGGGGCCAACACTGAAGCTTTCTTT. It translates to CASSPWTEGANTEAFF.

This CDR3 reads CATRGGTFSNQPQHF. In DNA form, the CDR3 reads TGTGCCACCCGGGGGGGGACCTTTAGCAATCAGCCCCAGCATTTT. This chain uses TRBV15 with TRBJ1-5; maybe TRBD1 (5 bases). The CDR3 runs to 15 residues. The V end was cut by 8 bases, the J end by 0 bases, with 14 bases between. CDR1 and CDR2 (germline): LNHNV, YYDKDF (reference sequence).

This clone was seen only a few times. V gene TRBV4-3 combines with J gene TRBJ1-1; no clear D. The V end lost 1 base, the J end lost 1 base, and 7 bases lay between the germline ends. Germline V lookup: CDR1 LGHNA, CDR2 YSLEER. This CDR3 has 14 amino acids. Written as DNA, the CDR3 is TGCGCCAGCAGCCAAGCCCCCCAGAACACTGAAGCTTTCTTT. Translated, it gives CASSQAPQNTEAFF.

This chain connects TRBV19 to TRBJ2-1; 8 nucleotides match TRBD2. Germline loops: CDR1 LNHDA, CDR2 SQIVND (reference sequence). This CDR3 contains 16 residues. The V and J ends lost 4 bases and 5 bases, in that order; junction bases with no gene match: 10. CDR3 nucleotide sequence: TGTGCCAGTAGTACTGACGCTAGCGGGTGGAACAATGAGCAGTTCTTC. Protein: CASSTDASGWNNEQFF.

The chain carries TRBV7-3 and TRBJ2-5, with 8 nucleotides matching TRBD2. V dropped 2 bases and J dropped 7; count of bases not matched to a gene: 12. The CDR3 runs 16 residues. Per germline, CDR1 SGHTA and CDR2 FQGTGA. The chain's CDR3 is CASSLDPPGGLGTQYF. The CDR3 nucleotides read TGTGCCAGCAGCTTAGATCCCCCGGGAGGGCTGGGGACCCAGTACTTC.

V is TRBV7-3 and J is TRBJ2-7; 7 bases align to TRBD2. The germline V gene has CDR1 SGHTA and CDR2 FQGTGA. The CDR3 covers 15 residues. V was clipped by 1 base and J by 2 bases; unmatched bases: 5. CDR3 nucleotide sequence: TGTGCCAGCAGCTTAATTGGGGGAGGGACCTACGAGCAGTACTTC. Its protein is CASSLIGGGTYEQYF.

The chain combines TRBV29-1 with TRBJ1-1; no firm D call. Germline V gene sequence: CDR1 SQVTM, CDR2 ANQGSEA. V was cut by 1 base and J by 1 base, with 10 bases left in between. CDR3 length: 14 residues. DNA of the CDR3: TGCAGCGTTGAAGGGGTGGCAGAGAACACTGAAGCTTTCTTT. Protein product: CSVEGVAENTEAFF.

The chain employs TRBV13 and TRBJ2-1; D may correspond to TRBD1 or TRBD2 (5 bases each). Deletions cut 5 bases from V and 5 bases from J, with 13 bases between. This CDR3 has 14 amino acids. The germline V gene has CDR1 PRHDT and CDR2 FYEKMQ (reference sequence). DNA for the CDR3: TGTGCCAGCAGCACACGGGACGCCGACAATGAGCAGTTCTTC. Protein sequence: CASSTRDADNEQFF.

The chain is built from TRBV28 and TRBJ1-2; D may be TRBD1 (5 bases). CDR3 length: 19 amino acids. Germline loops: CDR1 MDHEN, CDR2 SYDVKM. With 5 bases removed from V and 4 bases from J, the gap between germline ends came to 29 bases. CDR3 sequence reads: CASSLRALRGAGLGYGYTF. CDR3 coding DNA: TGTGCCAGCAGTCTACGAGCGTTGAGGGGCGCAGGGCTGGGCTATGGCTACACCTTC.

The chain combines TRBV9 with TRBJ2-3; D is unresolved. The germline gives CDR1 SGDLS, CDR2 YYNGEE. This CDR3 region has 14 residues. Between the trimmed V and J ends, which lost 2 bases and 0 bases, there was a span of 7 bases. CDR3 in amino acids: CASSVQRSTDTQYF. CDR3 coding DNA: TGTGCCAGCAGCGTTCAGAGGAGCACAGATACGCAGTATTTT.

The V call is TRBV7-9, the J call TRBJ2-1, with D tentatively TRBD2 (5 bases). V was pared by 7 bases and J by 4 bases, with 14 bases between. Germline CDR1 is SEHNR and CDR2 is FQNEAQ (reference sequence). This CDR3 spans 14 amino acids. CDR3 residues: CASTAGRGYNEQFF. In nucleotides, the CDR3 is TGTGCCAGCACCGCTGGCCGGGGTTACAATGAGCAGTTCTTC. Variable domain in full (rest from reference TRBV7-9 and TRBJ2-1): DTGVSQNPRHKITKRGQNVTFRCDPISEHNRLYWYRQTLGQGPEFLTYFQNEAQLEKSRLLSDRFSAERPKGSFSTLEIQRTEQGDSAMYLCASTAGRGYNEQFFGPGTRLTVL.

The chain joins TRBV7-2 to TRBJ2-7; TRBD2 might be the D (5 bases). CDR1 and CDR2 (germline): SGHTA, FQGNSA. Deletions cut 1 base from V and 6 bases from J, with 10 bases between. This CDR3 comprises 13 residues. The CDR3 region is CASSLGTPPEQYF. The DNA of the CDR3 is TGTGCCAGCAGCTTAGGGACTCCACCCGAGCAGTACTTC.

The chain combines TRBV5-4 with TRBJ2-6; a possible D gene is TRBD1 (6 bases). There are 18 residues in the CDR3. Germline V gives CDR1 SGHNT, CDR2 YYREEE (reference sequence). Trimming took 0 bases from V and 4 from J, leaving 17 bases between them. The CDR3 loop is CASSLASGAYTGANVLTF. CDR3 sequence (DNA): TGTGCCAGCAGCTTGGCCTCAGGGGCGTACACCGGGGCCAACGTCCTGACTTTC.

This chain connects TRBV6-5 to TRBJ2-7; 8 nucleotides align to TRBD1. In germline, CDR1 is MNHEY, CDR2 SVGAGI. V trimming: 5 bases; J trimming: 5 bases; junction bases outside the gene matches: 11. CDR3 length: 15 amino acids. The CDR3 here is CASSRYPQGAHEQYF. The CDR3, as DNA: TGTGCCAGCAGTCGCTACCCTCAGGGGGCCCACGAGCAGTACTTC.

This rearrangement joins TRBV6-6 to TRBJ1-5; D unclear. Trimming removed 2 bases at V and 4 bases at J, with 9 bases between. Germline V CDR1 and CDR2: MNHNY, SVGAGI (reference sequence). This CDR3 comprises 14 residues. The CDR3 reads CASSYRPINQPQHF. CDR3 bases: TGTGCCAGCAGTTACCGCCCTATAAATCAGCCCCAGCATTTT.

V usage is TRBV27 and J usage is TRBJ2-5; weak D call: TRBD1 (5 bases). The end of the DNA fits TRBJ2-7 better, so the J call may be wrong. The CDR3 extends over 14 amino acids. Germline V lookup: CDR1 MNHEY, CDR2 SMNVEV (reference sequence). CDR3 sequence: CASSLKGHTYEQYF. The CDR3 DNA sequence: TGTGCCAGCAGTTTAAAGGGGCACACCTACGAGCAGTACTTC.

Here the CDR3 DNA reads TGTGCCAGTAGTATAGATCTAGAGACAGCTGGCTACACCTTC. Translating gives CASSIDLETAGYTF. The chain uses TRBV19 and TRBJ1-2; perhaps TRBD1 as D (5 bases). The V gene lost 0 bases and the J gene lost 7 bases, with 12 bases spanning the gap. This CDR3 has 14 amino acids. The germline V gene encodes CDR1 LNHDA and CDR2 SQIVND (reference sequence).

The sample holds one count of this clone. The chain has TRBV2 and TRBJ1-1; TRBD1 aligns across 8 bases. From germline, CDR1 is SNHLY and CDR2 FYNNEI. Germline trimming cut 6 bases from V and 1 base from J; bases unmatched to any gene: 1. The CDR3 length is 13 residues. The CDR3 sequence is CASRGTGNTEAFF. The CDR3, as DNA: TGTGCCAGCAGGGGGACAGGGAACACTGAAGCTTTCTTT. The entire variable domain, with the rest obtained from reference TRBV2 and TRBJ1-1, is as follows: EPEVTQTPSHQVTQMGQEVILRCVPISNHLYFYWYRQILGQKVEFLVSFYNNEISEKSEIFDDQFSVERPDGSNFTLKIRSTKLEDSAMYFCASRGTGNTEAFFGQGTRLTVV.

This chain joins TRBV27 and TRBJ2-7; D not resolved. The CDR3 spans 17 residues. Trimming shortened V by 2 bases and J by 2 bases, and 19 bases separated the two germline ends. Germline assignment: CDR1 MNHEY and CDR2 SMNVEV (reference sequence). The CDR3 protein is CASSLQGWVHGAYEQYF. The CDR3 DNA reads TGTGCCAGCAGTTTACAAGGTTGGGTCCACGGAGCCTACGAGCAGTACTTC.

The chain's CDR3 is CASSPHSGTGLGETQYF. CDR3 DNA: TGTGCCAGCAGCCCACATTCCGGGACAGGGCTCGGAGAGACCCAGTACTTC. The rearrangement joins TRBV9 to TRBJ2-5; TRBD1 agrees at 9 bases. The junction had 14 bases not matched to a gene; V was cut back by 4 bases and J by 4 bases. The CDR3 sequence is 17 residues long. Germline CDR1 and CDR2: SGDLS and YYNGEE.

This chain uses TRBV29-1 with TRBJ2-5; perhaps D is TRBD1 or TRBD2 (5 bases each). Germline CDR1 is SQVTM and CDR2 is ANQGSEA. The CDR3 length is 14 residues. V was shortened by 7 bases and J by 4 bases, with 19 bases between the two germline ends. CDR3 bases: TGCAGCGCATGGGGTTCTGGGGGTTTAGAGACCCAGTACTTC. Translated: CSAWGSGGLETQYF.

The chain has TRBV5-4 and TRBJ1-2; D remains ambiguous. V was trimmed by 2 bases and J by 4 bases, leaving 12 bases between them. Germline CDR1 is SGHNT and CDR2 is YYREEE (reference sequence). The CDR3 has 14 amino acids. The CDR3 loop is CASSFRGRFYGYTF. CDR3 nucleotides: TGTGCCAGCAGCTTCCGAGGCAGGTTCTATGGCTACACCTTC.

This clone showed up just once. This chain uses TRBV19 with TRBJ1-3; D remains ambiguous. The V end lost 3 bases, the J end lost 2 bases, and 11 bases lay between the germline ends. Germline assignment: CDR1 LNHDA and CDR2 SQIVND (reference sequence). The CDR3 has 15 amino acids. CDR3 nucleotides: TGTGCCAGTAGTATCGCGGCAGATCCTGGAAACACCATATATTTT. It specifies CASSIAADPGNTIYF.

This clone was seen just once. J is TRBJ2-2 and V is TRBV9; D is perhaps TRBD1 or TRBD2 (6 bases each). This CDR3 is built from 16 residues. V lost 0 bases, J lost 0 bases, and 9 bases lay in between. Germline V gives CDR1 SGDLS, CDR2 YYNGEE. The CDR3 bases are TGTGCCAGCAGCGTAGAGGAGGGGGCGAACACCGGGGAGCTGTTTTTT. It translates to CASSVEEGANTGELFF.